The T cell receptor (beta chain) described here comes from a study of blood T cell repertoires in COVID-19. Sequencing used immunoSEQ multiplex PCR; TCRdb keeps in-frame clones, though not all of them. The sample carries hundreds of thousands of clones, around nine tenths recorded once. The length of the CDR3 is 20 residues. V lost 4 bases and J 4 bases, leaving 29 bases between the germline ends. In germline, CDR1 is LGHNA, CDR2 YSLEER. The source material was peripheral blood. The chain couples TRBV4-3 to TRBJ2-1; a possible D gene is TRBD2 (6 bases). The receptor comes from a woman aged 18-29 years who had recovered from COVID-19. This CDR3 is CASSLRVGQVASGGYNEQFF. The CDR3 DNA reads TGCGCCAGCAGCCTAAGAGTGGGGCAGGTAGCGTCTGGGGGGTACAATGAGCAGTTCTTC.